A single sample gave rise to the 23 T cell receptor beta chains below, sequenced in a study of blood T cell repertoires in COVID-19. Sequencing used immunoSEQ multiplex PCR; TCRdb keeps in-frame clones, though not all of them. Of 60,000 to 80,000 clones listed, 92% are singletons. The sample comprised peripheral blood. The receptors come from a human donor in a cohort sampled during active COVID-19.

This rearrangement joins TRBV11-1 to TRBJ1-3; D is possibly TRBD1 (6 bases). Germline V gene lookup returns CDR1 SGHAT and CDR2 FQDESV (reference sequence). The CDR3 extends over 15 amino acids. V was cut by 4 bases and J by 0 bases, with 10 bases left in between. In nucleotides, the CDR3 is TGTGCCAGCAGCTACACAGGGAGCTCTGGAAACACCATATATTTT. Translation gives CASSYTGSSGNTIYF.

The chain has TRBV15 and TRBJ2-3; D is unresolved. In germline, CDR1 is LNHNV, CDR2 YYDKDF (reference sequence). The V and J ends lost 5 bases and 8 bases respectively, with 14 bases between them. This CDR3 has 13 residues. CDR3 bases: TGTGCCACCAGCCCCCACCTGGCAGGTACGCAGTATTTT. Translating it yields CATSPHLAGTQYF.

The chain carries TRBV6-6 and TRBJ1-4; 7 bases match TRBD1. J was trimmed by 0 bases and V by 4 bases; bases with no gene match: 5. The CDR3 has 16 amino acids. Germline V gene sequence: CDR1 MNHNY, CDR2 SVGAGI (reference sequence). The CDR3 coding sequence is TGTGCCAGCAGTTCCCAAGGACAGGCAACTAATGAAAAACTGTTTTTT. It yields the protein CASSSQGQATNEKLFF.

The DNA of the CDR3 is TGTGCCAGCAGCTTATCCTCGACAGGGTACAATGAGCAGTTCTTC. Its protein product is CASSLSSTGYNEQFF. The V call is TRBV7-2, the J call TRBJ2-1; 7 positions match TRBD1. V gave up 2 bases and J gave up 4 bases; unmatched junction bases: 5. The CDR3 is made up of 15 amino acids. Germline values: CDR1 SGHTA, CDR2 FQGNSA.

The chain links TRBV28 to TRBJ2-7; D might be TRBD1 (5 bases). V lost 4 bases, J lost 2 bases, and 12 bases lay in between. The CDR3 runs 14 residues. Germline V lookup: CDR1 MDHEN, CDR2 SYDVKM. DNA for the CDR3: TGTGCCAGCAGTTCAGGGCTACCACCCTACGAGCAGTACTTC. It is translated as CASSSGLPPYEQYF.

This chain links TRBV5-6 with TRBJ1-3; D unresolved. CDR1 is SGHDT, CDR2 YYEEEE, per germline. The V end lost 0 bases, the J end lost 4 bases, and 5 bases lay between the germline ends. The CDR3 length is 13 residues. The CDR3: CASSLAQGNTIYF. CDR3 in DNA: TGTGCCAGCAGCTTGGCACAGGGAAACACCATATATTTT.

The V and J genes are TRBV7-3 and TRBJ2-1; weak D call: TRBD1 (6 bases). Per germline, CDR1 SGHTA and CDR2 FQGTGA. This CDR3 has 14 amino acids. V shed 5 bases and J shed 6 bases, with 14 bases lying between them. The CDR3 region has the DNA TGTGCCAGCAGCCTATACGACAGGACCAATGAGCAGTTCTTC. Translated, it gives CASSLYDRTNEQFF.

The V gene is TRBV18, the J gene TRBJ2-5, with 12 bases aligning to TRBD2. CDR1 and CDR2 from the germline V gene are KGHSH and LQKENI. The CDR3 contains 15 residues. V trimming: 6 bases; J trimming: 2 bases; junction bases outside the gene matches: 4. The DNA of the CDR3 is TGTGCCAGCTCTCTCGGACTAGCGGGACAAGAGACCCAGTACTTC. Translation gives CASSLGLAGQETQYF.

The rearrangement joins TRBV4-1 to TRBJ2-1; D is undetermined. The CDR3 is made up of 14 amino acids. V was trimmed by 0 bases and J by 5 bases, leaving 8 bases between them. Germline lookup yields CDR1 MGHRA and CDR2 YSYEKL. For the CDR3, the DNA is TGCGCCAGCAGCCAAGATCCTCGGGACAATGAGCAGTTCTTC. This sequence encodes CASSQDPRDNEQFF.

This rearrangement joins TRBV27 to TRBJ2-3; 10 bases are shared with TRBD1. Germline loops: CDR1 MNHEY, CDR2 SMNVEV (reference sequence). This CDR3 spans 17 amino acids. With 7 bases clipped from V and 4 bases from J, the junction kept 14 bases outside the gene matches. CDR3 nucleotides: TGTGCCAGCAATCTCATGGGGGGACAGGGGCAAGCAGATACGCAGTATTTT. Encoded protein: CASNLMGGQGQADTQYF.

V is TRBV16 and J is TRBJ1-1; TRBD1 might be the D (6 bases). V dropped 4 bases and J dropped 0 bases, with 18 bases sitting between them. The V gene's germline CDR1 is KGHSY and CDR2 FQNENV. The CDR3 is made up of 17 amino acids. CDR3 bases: TGTGCCAGCAGCCGGGTAGGGGGAGAGTTGGTGAACACTGAAGCTTTCTTT. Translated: CASSRVGGELVNTEAFF.

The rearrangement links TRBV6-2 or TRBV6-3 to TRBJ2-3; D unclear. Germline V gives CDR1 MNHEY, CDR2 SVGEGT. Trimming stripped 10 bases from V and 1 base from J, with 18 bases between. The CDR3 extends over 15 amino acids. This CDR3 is CATTPMGTRTDTQYF. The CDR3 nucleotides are TGTGCCACCACCCCCATGGGCACCCGCACAGATACGCAGTATTTT.

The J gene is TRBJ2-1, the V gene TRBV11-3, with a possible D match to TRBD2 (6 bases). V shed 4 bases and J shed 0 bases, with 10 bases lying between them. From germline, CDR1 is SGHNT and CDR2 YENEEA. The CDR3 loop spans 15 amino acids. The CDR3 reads CASSSSAGSYNEQFF. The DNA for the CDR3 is TGTGCCAGCAGCTCTAGCGCCGGCTCCTACAATGAGCAGTTCTTC.

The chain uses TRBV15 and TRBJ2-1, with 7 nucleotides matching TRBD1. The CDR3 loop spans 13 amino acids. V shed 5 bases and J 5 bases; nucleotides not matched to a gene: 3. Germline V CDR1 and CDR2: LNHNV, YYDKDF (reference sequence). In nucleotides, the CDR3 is TGTGCCACCAGCTCGACAGGGAACAATGAGCAGTTCTTC. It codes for CATSSTGNNEQFF.

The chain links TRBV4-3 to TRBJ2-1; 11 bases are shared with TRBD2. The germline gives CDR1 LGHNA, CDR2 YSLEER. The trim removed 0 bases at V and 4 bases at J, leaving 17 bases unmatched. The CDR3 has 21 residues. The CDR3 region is CASSQDHQGWASGRLYNEQFF. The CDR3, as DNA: TGCGCCAGCAGCCAAGATCATCAAGGGTGGGCTAGCGGGAGGTTGTACAATGAGCAGTTCTTC.

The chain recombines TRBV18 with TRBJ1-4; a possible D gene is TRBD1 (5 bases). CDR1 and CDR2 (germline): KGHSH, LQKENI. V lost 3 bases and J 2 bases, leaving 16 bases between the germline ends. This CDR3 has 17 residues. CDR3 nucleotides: TGTGCCAGCTCACCGGGGGGAACAGGCGGGACTAATGAAAAACTGTTTTTT. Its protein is CASSPGGTGGTNEKLFF.

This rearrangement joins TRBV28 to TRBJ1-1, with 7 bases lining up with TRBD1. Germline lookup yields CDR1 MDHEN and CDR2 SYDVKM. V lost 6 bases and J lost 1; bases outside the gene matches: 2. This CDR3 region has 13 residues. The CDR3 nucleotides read TGTGCCAGCAGACAGGGGCCGAACACTGAAGCTTTCTTT. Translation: CASRQGPNTEAFF.

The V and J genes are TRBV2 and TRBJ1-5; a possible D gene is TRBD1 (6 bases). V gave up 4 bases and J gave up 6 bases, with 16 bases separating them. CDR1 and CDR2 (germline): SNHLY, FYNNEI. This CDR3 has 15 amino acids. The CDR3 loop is CASSGIGGEAQPQHF. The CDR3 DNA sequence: TGTGCCAGCAGTGGGATAGGGGGTGAGGCTCAGCCCCAGCATTTT.

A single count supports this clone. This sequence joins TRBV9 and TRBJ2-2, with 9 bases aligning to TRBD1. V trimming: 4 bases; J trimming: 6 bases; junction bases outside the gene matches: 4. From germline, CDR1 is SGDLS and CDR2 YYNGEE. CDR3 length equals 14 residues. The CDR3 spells CASSPRQGAGELFF. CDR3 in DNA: TGTGCCAGCAGCCCCCGACAGGGGGCCGGGGAGCTGTTTTTT.

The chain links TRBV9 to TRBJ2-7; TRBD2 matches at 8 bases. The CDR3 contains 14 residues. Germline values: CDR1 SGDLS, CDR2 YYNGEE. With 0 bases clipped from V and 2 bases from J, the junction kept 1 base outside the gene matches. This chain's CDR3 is CASSVAGGTYEQYF. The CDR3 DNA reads TGTGCCAGCAGCGTAGCGGGGGGGACCTACGAGCAGTACTTC.

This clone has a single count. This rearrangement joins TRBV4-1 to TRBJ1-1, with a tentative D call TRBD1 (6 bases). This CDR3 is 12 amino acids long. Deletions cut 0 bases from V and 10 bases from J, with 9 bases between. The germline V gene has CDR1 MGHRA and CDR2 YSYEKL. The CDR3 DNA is TGCGCCAGCAGCCAAGATCAGGGGACAGCTTTCTTT. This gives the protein CASSQDQGTAFF.

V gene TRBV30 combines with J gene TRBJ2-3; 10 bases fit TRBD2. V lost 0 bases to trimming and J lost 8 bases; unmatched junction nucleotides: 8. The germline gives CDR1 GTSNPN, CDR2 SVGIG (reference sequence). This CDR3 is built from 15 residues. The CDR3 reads CAWSVLSGRGVTQYF. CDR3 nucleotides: TGTGCCTGGAGTGTACTGAGCGGGAGGGGAGTTACGCAGTATTTT.

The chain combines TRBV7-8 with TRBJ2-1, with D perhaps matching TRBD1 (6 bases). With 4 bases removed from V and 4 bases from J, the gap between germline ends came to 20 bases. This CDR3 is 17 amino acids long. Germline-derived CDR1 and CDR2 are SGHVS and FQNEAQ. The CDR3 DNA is TGTGCCAGCAGCTGGACCCTGGGGGCTACCCTATACAATGAGCAGTTCTTC. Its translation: CASSWTLGATLYNEQFF.